This T cell receptor (beta chain) was sequenced during a study of blood T cell repertoires in COVID-19. Whole-study context: Whether acute or convalescent, the COVID-19 samples came from the United States, Italy and Spain. PBMCs, B-cell-depleted T cells, or T cells provided the cDNA or gDNA that made up the material.

Per the study methods: Counts of nucleated cells, estimated from reference gene primer amplification, were obtained. Method: immunoSEQ multiplex PCR; TCRdb's copy keeps in-frame clones and lacks some. The V and J calls and clone size come from that table; D and trimming were worked out from the DNA. The sample has about 130,000 clones; roughly 83% are singletons. The CDR3 consists of 19 residues. This TCR came from a human donor in a cohort sampled during active COVID-19. This chain joins TRBV21-1 and TRBJ1-1; the DNA was not compared with TRBD1, the D call given in the table. TRBV21-1 is a documented pseudogene. Sequencing was performed on peripheral blood. CDR3 bases: TGTGCCAGCAGCAAAGCCAAGTACACCGGGACAAACTTGAACACTGAAGCTTTCTTT. Translated: CASSKAKYTGTNLNTEAFF.